This T cell receptor (delta chain) comes out of a study of gamma delta lymphoproliferative disorders and STAT genes listed by TCRdb under 2018. Regarding the research as a whole: The LymphoTrack Dx TCRG Assay was used to prepare gamma-chain libraries from at least 50 ng of genomic DNA. The study profiled TCR gamma and delta CDR3 repertoires by deep sequencing in Tgammadelta lymphoproliferative disease patients and healthy controls, within a larger immunophenotypic and STAT-mutation study. Since no corresponding Invivoscribe delta assay was available, delta-chain libraries were prepared following the standard operating procedure of the EuroClonality-NGS working group. To confirm results, a couple of gamma-chain samples and all delta-chain samples were sequenced twice. Study-wide conclusions, independent of this receptor: Control T cells likely spanned varied maturation stages, while leukemic cells were skewed toward terminal effectors, potentially limiting patient-control comparisons. In whole-repertoire clustering, patient gamma repertoires grouped separately from healthy controls, whereas delta repertoires showed no separation between groups. Almost every major gamma and delta clonotype in patients was public, meaning shared with at least one healthy donor, and only two gamma clonotypes were private to disease. The authors pointed out that NGS specificity may be lower at low frequencies, so whether leukemic clones are public or private needs to be confirmed.

From a lookup of the germline V gene, CDR1 and CDR2 are GEAIGNYY and EKD. V trim: 5 bases; J trim: 0 bases; unmatched bases: 7. Its CDR3 holds 15 amino acids, cysteine through phenylalanine. The sequence is cut down to CDR3 DNA, 45 bases in frame from base 1. This clone was seen a few times. Its antigen specificity is not known. The mismatch at residue 8 between this DNA's translation and the TCRdb protein of a much larger clone likely reflects a read error; the protein shown is translated from the DNA. In both library methods, multiplex PCR was carried out with primers targeting conserved V and J regions of the TCR genes. The amplicons were purified, pooled and then sequenced on an Illumina MiSeq platform. The paper's processing steps were these. V(D)J alignment, clonotype assembly and translation were performed with MiXCR, whereas functionality assessment and CDR3 repertoire analyses were performed with VDJtools. CDR3 was defined according to IMGT, and analyses were limited to productive sequences using functional genes, with ORF genes and pseudogenes excluded. Identical amino acid CDR3s of major clonotypes (frequency >=5%) were searched for across all patients and controls using a custom Python script. To compare clonotype frequencies between patients and controls, a one-sided non-parametric Wilcoxon test was applied. In TCRdb, clones were called once more from the public reads by CATT, and rows of identical DNA were later combined. The V and J calls come from TCRdb's annotation, not from the publication. This sample gives about 2,300 delta-chain clones in total; around 1.4% of them show up just once. The ten largest account for 46% of the sample.

For TCR sequencing, genomic DNA was taken from peripheral blood mononuclear cells isolated from both patients and controls. The control group consisted of about 23 healthy adult blood donors (median age roughly 69 years; roughly 12 males and around 11 females) who were matched to the patients for age and sex. The sequence was obtained from a human donor in good health. What was sequenced was blood. This sequence uses TRDV2 and TRDJ1; TRDD3 matches 8 bases in the middle. The CDR3 corresponds to CACVILGGHTDKLIF. The nucleotide sequence is TGTGCCTGTGTGATACTGGGGGGCCACACCGATAAACTCATCTTT.